This passage covers 21 T cell receptor beta chains from one sample sequenced in a study of T cell repertoires in ileal Crohn's disease. Indicated time point: neoterminal ileum biopsy at postoperative endoscopy, about 6 months after surgery. Produced via immunoSEQ multiplex PCR; TCRdb's table is partial and in-frame only. The table has some 12,000 clones, roughly 80% seen once. The sample consisted of ileal tissue. The receptors were gathered from an adult with Crohn's disease.

The chain links TRBV6-1 to TRBJ1-2; tentative D call: TRBD1 (6 bases). This CDR3 contains 12 residues. V was clipped by 8 bases and J by 4 bases, with 11 bases between them. CDR1 and CDR2 (germline): MNHNS, SASEGT. The CDR3 region has the DNA TGTGCCAGCGCAGGACAGATCTATGGCTACACCTTC. Protein product: CASAGQIYGYTF.

The chain links TRBV19 to TRBJ2-1, with D perhaps matching TRBD2 (6 bases). This CDR3 is 15 amino acids long. From germline, CDR1 is LNHDA and CDR2 SQIVND (reference sequence). The V gene lost 6 bases and the J gene lost 4 bases, with 16 bases spanning the gap. CDR3 protein: CASSVGRDLYNEQFF. In nucleotides, the CDR3 is TGTGCCAGTAGCGTGGGGCGGGACTTATACAATGAGCAGTTCTTC.

V and J are TRBV27 and TRBJ2-2; tentatively, D is TRBD1 (6 bases). CDR1 MNHEY and CDR2 SMNVEV come from the germline V gene (reference sequence). V was clipped by 2 bases and J by 4 bases, with 11 bases between them. The length of the CDR3 is 15 residues. CDR3 nucleotide sequence: TGTGCCAGCAGTTTAACAGGGACGGCCACCGGGGAGCTGTTTTTT. It codes for CASSLTGTATGELFF.

The gene calls are TRBV5-1 and TRBJ1-4; 7 bases match TRBD1. Trimming removed 0 bases from V and 0 bases from J; junction bases left unmatched: 2. Germline V gene lookup returns CDR1 SGHRS and CDR2 YFSETQ. CDR3 size: 16 residues. Written as DNA, the CDR3 is TGCGCCAGCAGCTTGGAAACAGGGGCAACTAATGAAAAACTGTTTTTT. It translates to CASSLETGATNEKLFF.

DNA for the CDR3: TGTGCCAGCAACATGGACAGGCAAAGGGGTGGCTACACCTTC. This codes for CASNMDRQRGGYTF. The chain carries TRBV6-1 and TRBJ1-2; 7 nucleotides align to TRBD1. Per germline, CDR1 MNHNS and CDR2 SASEGT. J gave up 7 bases and V 7 bases, and 12 bases lay outside the gene matches. The CDR3 length is 14 residues.

This clone was observed once. This chain uses TRBV10-3 with TRBJ2-1, with 8 bases lining up with TRBD2. This CDR3 spans 16 amino acids. V trimming: 4 bases; J trimming: 6 bases; junction bases outside the gene matches: 11. The germline gives CDR1 ENHRY, CDR2 SYGVKD. The CDR3 sequence is CAISGPGGGALNEQFF. The DNA for the CDR3 is TGTGCCATCAGTGGCCCGGGGGGGGGCGCACTCAATGAGCAGTTCTTC.

The rearrangement uses TRBV6-4 and TRBJ2-1; the match to TRBD1 covers 11 bases. CDR3 length: 14 residues. CDR1 and CDR2 from the germline V gene are MRHNA and SNTAGT. The junction had 0 bases not matched to a gene; V was cut back by 2 bases and J by 6 bases. The CDR3 sequence is CASSDGTGGNEQFF. The CDR3 nucleotides are TGTGCCAGCAGTGACGGGACAGGGGGCAATGAGCAGTTCTTC.

V gene TRBV11-2 combines with J gene TRBJ1-6, with D possibly TRBD1 on 6 matching bases. V lost 3 bases, J lost 9 bases, and 15 bases lay in between. CDR3 length: 15 amino acids. The germline V gene has CDR1 SGHAT and CDR2 FQNNGV. DNA of the CDR3: TGTGCCAGCAGCTTTTCCCCAGGGGCGGGTTCACCCCTCCACTTT. Translating gives CASSFSPGAGSPLHF.

J is TRBJ1-2 and V is TRBV5-1, with D perhaps matching TRBD1 (6 bases). Germline V CDR1 and CDR2: SGHRS, YFSETQ. V gave up 4 bases and J gave up 8 bases, with 15 bases separating them. CDR3 length: 13 residues. The CDR3 sequence is CASSGTGWRGYTF. Here the CDR3 DNA reads TGCGCCAGCAGCGGTACAGGGTGGAGGGGCTACACCTTC.

V is TRBV19 and J is TRBJ2-1, with TRBD1 identical over 10 bases. With 4 bases clipped from V and 7 bases from J, the junction kept 7 bases outside the gene matches. Per germline, CDR1 LNHDA and CDR2 SQIVND (reference sequence). The CDR3 is 15 amino acids. CDR3 bases: TGTGCCAGTAGTACACGGACAGGGGGAGGGAATGAGCAGTTCTTC. It encodes CASSTRTGGGNEQFF.

This chain joins TRBV5-6 and TRBJ2-7, with 7 positions matching TRBD2. This CDR3 spans 17 amino acids. The V gene's germline CDR1 is SGHDT and CDR2 YYEEEE. The V gene end was trimmed by 0 bases and the J gene end by 1 base; junction bases not matched to a gene: 10. The CDR3 DNA is TGTGCCAGCAGCTTGGAGACCCGCGGGAGAGTATCCTACGAGCAGTACTTC. Translating it yields CASSLETRGRVSYEQYF. Supplemented by reference TRBV5-6 and TRBJ2-7, the full variable domain reads DAGVTQSPTHLIKTRGQQVTLRCSPKSGHDTVSWYQQALGQGPQFIFQYYEEEERQRGNFPDRFSGHQFPNYSSELNVNALLLGDSALYLCASSLETRGRVSYEQYFGPGTRLTVT.

V gene TRBV14 combines with J gene TRBJ1-1, with 7 nucleotides matching TRBD1. V trimming: 6 bases; J trimming: 3 bases; junction bases outside the gene matches: 4. Germline CDR1 and CDR2: SGHDN and FVKESK. The CDR3 totals 13 residues. Here the CDR3 reads CASSLQGDTEAFF. The CDR3 DNA follows: TGTGCCAGCAGTCTTCAGGGGGACACTGAAGCTTTCTTT.

This clone was seen only once. The V gene is TRBV21-1, the J gene TRBJ2-1; the D call TRBD2 from the table was never checked on the DNA. TRBV21-1 is annotated as a pseudogene. The CDR3 has 17 residues. The CDR3 is CASSKVSRQRESNEQFF. CDR3 DNA: TGTGCCAGCAGCAAAGTTAGCCGCCAGCGGGAGTCCAATGAGCAGTTCTTC.

V and J are TRBV2 and TRBJ2-7; a possible D gene is TRBD1 (7 bases). The CDR3 loop spans 14 amino acids. Deletions cut 9 bases from V and 2 bases from J, with 17 bases between. Germline V CDR1 and CDR2: SNHLY, FYNNEI. The CDR3 loop reads CARSGGTQTYEQYF. In nucleotides, the CDR3 is TGTGCCAGATCAGGGGGGACACAGACCTACGAGCAGTACTTC.

This clone was seen a few times. The V gene is TRBV6-4, the J gene TRBJ1-1; D remains ambiguous. The CDR3 consists of 13 residues. The germline CDR1 and CDR2 sequences are MRHNA and SNTAGT. Trimming stripped 4 bases from V and 4 bases from J, with 10 bases between. CDR3 bases: TGTGCCAGCAGTGCCACTCTTTTCACTGAAGCTTTCTTT. It codes for CASSATLFTEAFF.

The rearrangement joins TRBV6-5 to TRBJ2-6; D unresolved. V was pared by 6 bases and J by 4 bases, with 7 bases between. This CDR3 spans 13 amino acids. Germline V gene lookup returns CDR1 MNHEY and CDR2 SVGAGI. CDR3 nucleotide sequence: TGTGCCAGCAGAATCCCAGGGGCCAACGTCCTGACTTTC. It translates to CASRIPGANVLTF.

The chain combines TRBV5-1 with TRBJ1-4, with D possibly matching TRBD1 (5 bases). This CDR3 region has 15 residues. CDR1 and CDR2 (germline): SGHRS, YFSETQ. Trimming removed 0 bases at V and 7 bases at J, with 13 bases between. The CDR3 coding sequence is TGCGCCAGCAGCTTGGCCGACCAGGGAAGTGAAAAACTGTTTTTT. Translating it yields CASSLADQGSEKLFF.

The chain carries TRBV18 and TRBJ2-3; possible D gene TRBD2, 6 bases. Germline V gives CDR1 KGHSH, CDR2 LQKENI. The CDR3 sequence is 17 residues long. Trimming cost V 5 bases and J 0 bases, with 18 bases left between them. The DNA for the CDR3 is TGTGCCAGCTCAAATGCCATGGGCGGACTAAGCACAGATACGCAGTATTTT. Protein product: CASSNAMGGLSTDTQYF.

This clone came up a few times. The V and J genes are TRBV2 and TRBJ2-3; D gene uncertain. Germline values: CDR1 SNHLY, CDR2 FYNNEI. V was cut by 6 bases and J by 1 base, with 11 bases left in between. The CDR3 is 14 residues long. The CDR3 protein is CASRQTLGTDTQYF. The CDR3 DNA follows: TGTGCCAGCAGACAGACCCTCGGCACAGATACGCAGTATTTT.

The rearrangement joins TRBV28 to TRBJ2-7, with TRBD1 as a possible D gene (7 bases). The CDR3 sequence is 14 residues long. Looked up from germline, CDR1 is MDHEN and CDR2 is SYDVKM. Deletions cut 6 bases from V and 6 bases from J, with 18 bases between. The CDR3 DNA reads as TGTGCCAGCAGCGCCTTGACAGGGAGGATCGAGCAGTACTTC. Translation: CASSALTGRIEQYF.

The gene calls are TRBV9 and TRBJ2-2; 13 bases line up with TRBD2. Germline V gives CDR1 SGDLS, CDR2 YYNGEE. V lost 4 bases and J lost 5; bases outside the gene matches: 11. This CDR3 has 18 amino acids. This chain's CDR3 is CASSLTGTSGKITGELFF. The CDR3, as DNA: TGTGCCAGCAGCCTCACGGGGACTAGCGGGAAAATAACCGGGGAGCTGTTTTTT.